Below are 5 T cell receptor beta chains sequenced from a single sample in a study of response to subunit inactivated influenza vaccine. TCRdb re-called the RT-PCR reads through MiXCR, storing one row per CDR3 protein. The repertoire holds more than 450,000 distinct CDR3 sequences, with about 7.6% as singletons. This specimen was PBMCs from blood, taken less than 30 months after vaccination. These receptor sequences come from a man aged 50-75 years who received an inactivated influenza vaccine.

This clonotype was found many times. CDR3 sequence (DNA): TGCAGCGTTCAAATAGGACCGAACACTGAAGCTTTCTTT. It translates to CSVQIGPNTEAFF. The rearrangement uses TRBV29-1 and TRBJ1-1; D unresolved. This CDR3 contains 13 residues. The V end lost 5 bases, the J end lost 1 base, and 11 bases lay between the germline ends. The V gene's germline CDR1 is SQVTM and CDR2 ANQGSEA.

This clonotype was seen at least ten times. The J gene is TRBJ2-7, the V gene TRBV12-3 or TRBV12-4; D could derive from TRBD1 or TRBD2 (6 bases each). V was trimmed by 3 bases and J by 4 bases, leaving 13 bases between them. This CDR3 spans 14 amino acids. As DNA, the CDR3 is TGTGCCAGCAGTTTCGGGGGCTGGGGTTACGAGCAGTACTTC. Translation gives CASSFGGWGYEQYF.

This clonotype was seen ten or more times. CDR3 DNA: TGTGCCAGCAGAAGGGACAGGGGCCGAACCTACGAGCAGTACTTC. It encodes CASRRDRGRTYEQYF. The V call is TRBV12-3 or TRBV12-4, the J call TRBJ2-7; 10 bases align to TRBD1. V gave up 6 bases and J gave up 2 bases; unmatched junction bases: 7. The length of the CDR3 is 15 residues.

The sample holds a few counts of this clonotype. This chain joins TRBV19 and TRBJ2-1; 8 nucleotides match TRBD1. Per germline, CDR1 LNHDA and CDR2 SQIVND (reference sequence). With V trimmed by 7 bases and J by 5 bases, 7 bases remained unmatched. The CDR3 runs 14 residues. CDR3 sequence reads: CASTRTGTNNEQFF. CDR3 coding DNA: TGTGCCAGTACTAGGACAGGGACGAACAATGAGCAGTTCTTC.

This clonotype was seen a few times. This rearrangement joins TRBV28 to TRBJ2-5; possibly TRBD1 for D (8 bases). Per germline, CDR1 MDHEN and CDR2 SYDVKM. The V end was cut by 3 bases, the J end by 5 bases, with 16 bases between. The CDR3 is 15 amino acids. The CDR3, as DNA: TGTGCCAGCAGTTTGACAGGGGAGGGGATGGAGACCCAGTACTTC. This encodes CASSLTGEGMETQYF. Variable domain in full (rest from reference TRBV28 and TRBJ2-5): DVKVTQSSRYLVKRTGEKVFLECVQDMDHENMFWYRQDPGLGLRLIYFSYDVKMKEKGDIPEGYSVSREKKERFSLILESASTNQTSMYLCASSLTGEGMETQYFGPGTRLLVL.